This T cell receptor (beta chain) was documented in a study of HIV-infected patients and healthy controls. Reverse transcription used approximately 500 ng RNA and constant-region primers for alpha and beta. Each of the alpha and beta chains got its own library through chain-specific third strand synthesis with indices. TCRdb re-called the 5' RACE reads with MiXCR, one entry per CDR3 protein. Of nearly 25,000 distinct CDR3 sequences in the sample, more than 7.5% were seen once. Study-level points and caveats: Healthy control repertoires had roughly threefold more distinct CDR3s than untreated HIV+ repertoires, and higher Shannon diversity.

About this clonotype itself: Antigen: not known.

This CDR3 is 12 amino acids long. V was trimmed by 6 bases and J by 0 bases, leaving 4 bases between them. The repertoire came from unfractionated whole blood and reflected all unsorted peripheral T cells. This receptor was taken from an adult in good health. The V and J genes are TRBV12-3 or TRBV12-4 and TRBJ2-3; no definite D call. Sequenced: blood. For the CDR3, the DNA is TGTGCCAGCAGCCCCAGCACAGATACGCAGTATTTT. This translates into CASSPSTDTQYF.